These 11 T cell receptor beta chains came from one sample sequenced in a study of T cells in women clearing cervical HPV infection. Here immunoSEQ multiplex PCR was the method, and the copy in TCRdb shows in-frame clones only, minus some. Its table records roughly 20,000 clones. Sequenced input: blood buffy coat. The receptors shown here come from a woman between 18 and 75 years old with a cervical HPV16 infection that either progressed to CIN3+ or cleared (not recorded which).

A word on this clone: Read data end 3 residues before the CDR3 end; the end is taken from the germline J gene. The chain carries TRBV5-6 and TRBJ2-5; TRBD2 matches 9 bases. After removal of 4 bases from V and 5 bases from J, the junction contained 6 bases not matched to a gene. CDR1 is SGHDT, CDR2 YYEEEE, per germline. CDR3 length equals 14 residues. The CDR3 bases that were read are TGTGCCAGCAGCCGCGGGGGGGCCGATGAGACC. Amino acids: CASSRGGADET. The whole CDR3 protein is CASSRGGADETQYF.

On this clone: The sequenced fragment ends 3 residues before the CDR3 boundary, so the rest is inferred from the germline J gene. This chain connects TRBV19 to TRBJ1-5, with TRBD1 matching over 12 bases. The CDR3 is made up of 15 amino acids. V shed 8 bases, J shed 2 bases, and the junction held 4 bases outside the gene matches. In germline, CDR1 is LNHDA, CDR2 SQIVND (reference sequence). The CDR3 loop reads CASGDRGRGNQPQHF. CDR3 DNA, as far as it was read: TGTGCCAGTGGGGACAGGGGGCGCGGCAATCAGCCC.

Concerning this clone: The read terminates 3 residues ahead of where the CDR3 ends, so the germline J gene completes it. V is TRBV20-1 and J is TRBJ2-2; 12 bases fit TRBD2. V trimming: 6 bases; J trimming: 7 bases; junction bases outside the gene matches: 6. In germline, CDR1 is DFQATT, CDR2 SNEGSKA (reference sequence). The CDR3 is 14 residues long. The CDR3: CSAPSGGAVGELFF. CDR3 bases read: TGCAGTGCCCCTAGCGGGGGGGCTGTCGGGGAG.

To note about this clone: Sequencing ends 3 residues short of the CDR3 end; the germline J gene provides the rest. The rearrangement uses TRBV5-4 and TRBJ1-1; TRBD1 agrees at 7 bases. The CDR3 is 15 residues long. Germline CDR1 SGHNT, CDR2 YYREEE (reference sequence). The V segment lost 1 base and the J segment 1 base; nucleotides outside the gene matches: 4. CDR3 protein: CASSLPRQGNTEAFF. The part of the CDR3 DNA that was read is TGTGCCAGCAGCTTGCCCCGACAGGGGAACACTGAA.

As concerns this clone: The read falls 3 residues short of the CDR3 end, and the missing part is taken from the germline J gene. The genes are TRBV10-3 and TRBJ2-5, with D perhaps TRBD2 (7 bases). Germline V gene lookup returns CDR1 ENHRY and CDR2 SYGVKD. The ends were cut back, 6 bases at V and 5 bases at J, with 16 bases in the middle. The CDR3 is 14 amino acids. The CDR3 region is CAIRGRGGWETQYF. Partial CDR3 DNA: TGTGCCATCAGGGGGCGCGGGGGCTGGGAGACC.

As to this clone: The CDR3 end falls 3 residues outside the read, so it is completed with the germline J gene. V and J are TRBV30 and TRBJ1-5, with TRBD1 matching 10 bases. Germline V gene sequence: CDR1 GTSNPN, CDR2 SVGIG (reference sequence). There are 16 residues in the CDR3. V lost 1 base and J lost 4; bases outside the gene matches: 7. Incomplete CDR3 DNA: TGTGCCTGGAGTGCCCTGGACAGGGGGGTGAATCAGCCC. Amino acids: CAWSALDRGVNQP. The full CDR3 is CAWSALDRGVNQPQHF.

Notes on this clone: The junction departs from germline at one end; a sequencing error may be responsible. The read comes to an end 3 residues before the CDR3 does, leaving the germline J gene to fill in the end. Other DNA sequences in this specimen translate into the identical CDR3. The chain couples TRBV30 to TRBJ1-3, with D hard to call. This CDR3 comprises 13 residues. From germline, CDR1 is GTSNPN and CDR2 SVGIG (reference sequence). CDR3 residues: CAWSGVSGNTIYF. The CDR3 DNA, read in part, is TGTGCCTGGAGCGGGGTCTCTGGAAACACT.

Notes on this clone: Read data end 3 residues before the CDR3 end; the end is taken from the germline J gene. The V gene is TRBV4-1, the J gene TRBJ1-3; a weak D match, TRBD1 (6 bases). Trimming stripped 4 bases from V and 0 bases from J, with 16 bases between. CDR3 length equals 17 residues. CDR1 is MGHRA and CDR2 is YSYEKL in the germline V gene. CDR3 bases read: TGCGCCAGCAGCCGCGGGGGGCTGATCCTCTCTGGAAACACC. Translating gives CASSRGGLILSGNT. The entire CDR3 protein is CASSRGGLILSGNTIYF.

CDR3 protein: CASSTGQVITDTQYF. The CDR3 bases that were read are TGTGCCAGTAGTACCGGACAGGTTATCACAGATACG. The chain has TRBV19 and TRBJ2-3; 7 bases agree with TRBD1. The CDR3 end falls 3 residues outside the read, so it is completed with the germline J gene. CDR3 length: 15 amino acids. The germline CDR1 and CDR2 sequences are LNHDA and SQIVND (reference sequence). Trimming took 4 bases from V and 2 from J; bases not matched to a gene: 6.

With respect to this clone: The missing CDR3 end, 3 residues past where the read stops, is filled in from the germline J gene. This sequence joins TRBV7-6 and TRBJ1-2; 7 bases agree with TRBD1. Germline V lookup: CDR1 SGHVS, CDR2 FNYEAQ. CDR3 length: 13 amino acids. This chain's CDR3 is CASSVGQVYDYTF. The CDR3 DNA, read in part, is TGTGCCAGCAGCGTAGGACAGGTCTACGAC.

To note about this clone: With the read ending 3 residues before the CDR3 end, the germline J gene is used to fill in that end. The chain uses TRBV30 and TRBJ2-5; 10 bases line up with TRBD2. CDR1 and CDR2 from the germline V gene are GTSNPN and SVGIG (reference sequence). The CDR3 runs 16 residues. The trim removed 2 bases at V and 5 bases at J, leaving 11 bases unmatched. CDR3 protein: CAWSLLSGGAMETQYF. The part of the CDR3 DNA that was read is TGTGCCTGGAGTCTCCTGAGCGGGGGGGCCATGGAGACC.